A selection of T cell receptor beta chains follows, all from one sample in a study of Ad26.COV2.S vaccination and SARS-CoV-2 variants. The repertoire was sequenced with immunoSEQ multiplex PCR; TCRdb's copy has only in-frame clones and lacks some. Here the sample spans a few hundred thousand clones, 83% being singletons. Sequenced material: peripheral blood, taken in a trial of Ad26.COV2.S vaccine versus placebo. The source is a person aged 18-60 years who received the Ad26.COV2.S COVID-19 vaccine or a placebo. Each CDR3 is given without its conserved first and last residue. Fields, in order: CDR3 length, V gene, CDR3 protein.

13 | TRBV25-1 | ASSEYKPGVYGYT
11 | TRBV30 | AWSVTYEETQY
14 | TRBV4-1 | ASSQLAGAHYNEQF
12 | TRBV7-9 | ASSLPGTYDEQF
13 | TRBV11-2 | ASSSTSGYTGELF
13 | TRBV6-1 | ASSEDRGAGNTIY
11 | TRBV29-1 | SVRDSLGYEQY
15 | TRBV9 | ASSSHSGLAVRDTQY
15 | TRBV5-4 | ASSSMGLAGGADTQY
13 | TRBV3-1/TRBV3-2 | ASSVGTSGQETQY
12 | TRBV24-1 | ATSDSWGGNIQY
12 | TRBV18 | ASSYRGGNQPQH
14 | TRBV29-1 | SVEFGGGRDVYGYT
11 | TRBV11-2 | ASSQQMNTEAF
13 | TRBV18 | ASSPKGGGSYEQY
14 | TRBV19 | ASSSRLADSTDTQY
12 | TRBV10-3 | AIQTGGSYNEQF
13 | TRBV7-9 | ASSLNWRDSYEQY
12 | TRBV20-1 | SASPIVLGNEQF
10 | TRBV12-5 | ASGLGNQPQH
14 | TRBV4-3 | ASSQWIDRAGNTIY
14 | TRBV19 | ASSILFRDRVIEAF